Listed below are T cell receptor beta chains from one sample, sequenced in a study of cytomegalovirus exposure and HLA in healthy donors. Sequencing used immunoSEQ multiplex PCR; TCRdb keeps in-frame clones, though not all of them. Here the sample spans roughly 260,000 clones, nearly 90% being singletons. The sequenced material came from PBMCs. The receptors stem from a woman under 30 in good health and CMV-seronegative. Each CDR3 is given with its conserved first and last residue. The D gene is left open where the match is weak. Clone size is stated in some rows and not others, as once, few, many or a class when expanded.

abundance: few; j_gene: TRBJ1-1; v_gene: TRBV9; d_gene: -; CDR3nt: TGTGCCAGCAGCGCTGACCGGGGGGAAGCTTTCTTT; CDR3aa: CASSADRGEAFF
abundance: -; j_gene: TRBJ1-2; v_gene: TRBV27; d_gene: -; CDR3nt: TGTGCCAGCAGTTCGCAGACAGGATCCGCTGGCTACACCTTC; CDR3aa: CASSSQTGSAGYTF
abundance: -; j_gene: TRBJ1-2; v_gene: TRBV4-3; d_gene: TRBD1; CDR3nt: TGCGCCAGCAGCCCCAGGTTGCGGGACAGACATCTTGTCTACACCTTC; CDR3aa: CASSPRLRDRHLVYTF
abundance: -; j_gene: TRBJ2-3; v_gene: TRBV27; d_gene: -; CDR3nt: TGTGCCAGCAGAGTCGGAGCAGGGTTTTTGGATGATACGCAGTATTTT; CDR3aa: CASRVGAGFLDDTQYF
abundance: -; j_gene: TRBJ2-6; v_gene: TRBV7-9; d_gene: -; CDR3nt: TGTGCCAGCAGCTTAGCAGGAGGGTCCGGGGCCAACGTCCTGACTTTC; CDR3aa: CASSLAGGSGANVLTF
abundance: once; j_gene: TRBJ1-4; v_gene: TRBV11-2; d_gene: -; CDR3nt: TGTGCCAGCAGCTTAGACTATTTCGCTGTTGAAAAACTGTTTTTT; CDR3aa: CASSLDYFAVEKLFF
abundance: -; j_gene: TRBJ2-3; v_gene: TRBV7-2; d_gene: -; CDR3nt: TGTGCCAGCAGCTTAGACCGGAGCACAGATACGCAGTATTTT; CDR3aa: CASSLDRSTDTQYF
abundance: -; j_gene: TRBJ1-1; v_gene: TRBV27; d_gene: TRBD1; CDR3nt: TGTGCCAGCAGTTTAGGGCCCCCAGGGGGCACTGAAGCTTTCTTT; CDR3aa: CASSLGPPGGTEAFF
abundance: -; j_gene: TRBJ2-3; v_gene: TRBV28; d_gene: TRBD2; CDR3nt: TGTGCCAGCAATTTAGCGGGGGGAGGTACGCAGTATTTT; CDR3aa: CASNLAGGGTQYF
abundance: once; j_gene: TRBJ1-1; v_gene: TRBV7-2; d_gene: -; CDR3nt: TGTGCCAGCATTGGAAACGGACGGTGGGGGGTGAACACTGAAGCTTTCTTT; CDR3aa: CASIGNGRWGVNTEAFF
abundance: -; j_gene: TRBJ2-5; v_gene: TRBV5-1; d_gene: TRBD1; CDR3nt: TGCGCCAGCAGCGGGGACAGGTACCAAGAGACCCAGTACTTC; CDR3aa: CASSGDRYQETQYF
abundance: -; j_gene: TRBJ1-2; v_gene: TRBV5-6; d_gene: TRBD1; CDR3nt: TGTGCCAGCAGCTTGGTTTATCGCGGGACAGGGTTTGGCTACACCTTC; CDR3aa: CASSLVYRGTGFGYTF
abundance: -; j_gene: TRBJ1-5; v_gene: TRBV18; d_gene: TRBD1; CDR3nt: TGTGCCAGCTCACCAAGTATCGACAGGGTGGTTCAGCCCCAGCATTTT; CDR3aa: CASSPSIDRVVQPQHF
abundance: -; j_gene: TRBJ1-2; v_gene: TRBV6-5; d_gene: TRBD1; CDR3nt: TGTGCCAGCAGTAATGCTGGGACAGGGGTCCGATACACCTTC; CDR3aa: CASSNAGTGVRYTF
abundance: -; j_gene: TRBJ2-1; v_gene: TRBV2; d_gene: -; CDR3nt: TGTGCCAGCAGTGAGCGGAGCTCCTACAATGAGCAGTTCTTC; CDR3aa: CASSERSSYNEQFF
abundance: -; j_gene: TRBJ2-4; v_gene: TRBV4-1; d_gene: -; CDR3nt: TGCGCCAGCAGCCAAGAAAGCAGGGGTGACAACATTCAGTACTTC; CDR3aa: CASSQESRGDNIQYF